These T cell receptor beta chains were read from a single sample in a study of identical twins. In TCRdb, the 5' RACE reads were re-called with MiXCR into one record per CDR3 protein. The sample records about 660,000 distinct CDR3 sequences, about 9.4% being singletons. This same sample was also part of a study on yellow fever vaccine responses in identical twins.

Sequencing input: PBMCs. The receptor set was obtained from a woman aged 18-35 years in good health. Both conserved end residues are part of each CDR3. The order of the fields is V gene, D gene, J gene, clone size, CDR3 protein, CDR3 DNA. A D gene is named only where the DNA matches it firmly. Only some rows state a clone size, as once, few, many or a class for expanded clones.

v_gene: TRBV10-3
d_gene: -
j_gene: TRBJ2-1
abundance: many
CDR3aa: CAISEHEFRDGMTRPSSYNEQFF
CDR3nt: TGTGCCATCAGTGAGCATGAGTTCCGGGACGGGATGACGAGGCCTAGCTCCTACAATGAGCAGTTCTTC

v_gene: TRBV20-1
d_gene: TRBD1
j_gene: TRBJ2-5
abundance: few
CDR3aa: CSARELGTVVAETQYF
CDR3nt: TGCAGTGCTAGAGAGCTCGGGACAGTTGTAGCAGAGACCCAGTACTTC

v_gene: TRBV24-1
d_gene: TRBD1
j_gene: TRBJ2-1
abundance: -
CDR3aa: CATSPSGRGSYNEQFF
CDR3nt: TGTGCCACCAGTCCCAGCGGCAGGGGGTCATACAATGAGCAGTTCTTC

v_gene: TRBV10-3
d_gene: -
j_gene: TRBJ1-1
abundance: -
CDR3aa: CAIRQERWNTEAFF
CDR3nt: TGTGCCATCAGACAGGAACGATGGAACACTGAAGCTTTCTTT

v_gene: TRBV20-1
d_gene: TRBD1
j_gene: TRBJ1-2
abundance: -
CDR3aa: CSASLQGASGGYTF
CDR3nt: TGCAGTGCTAGCCTACAGGGGGCGAGTGGTGGCTACACCTTC

v_gene: TRBV24-1
d_gene: TRBD1
j_gene: TRBJ2-1
abundance: few
CDR3aa: CATSDLRQGNEQFF
CDR3nt: TGTGCCACCAGTGATTTGCGACAGGGTAATGAGCAGTTCTTC

v_gene: TRBV9
d_gene: TRBD1
j_gene: TRBJ2-4
abundance: many
CDR3aa: CASSGGQGMWGNIQYF
CDR3nt: TGTGCCAGCAGCGGAGGACAGGGTATGTGGGGAAACATTCAGTACTTC

v_gene: TRBV20-1
d_gene: TRBD2
j_gene: TRBJ2-5
abundance: -
CDR3aa: CSATREGVTQETQYF
CDR3nt: TGCAGTGCCACAAGGGAGGGCGTGACCCAAGAGACCCAGTACTTC

v_gene: TRBV7-2
d_gene: -
j_gene: TRBJ2-7
abundance: few
CDR3aa: CASSRERQGREQYF
CDR3nt: TGTGCCAGCAGCCGGGAGAGACAGGGCCGGGAGCAGTACTTC

v_gene: TRBV12-3/TRBV12-4
d_gene: -
j_gene: TRBJ1-1
abundance: many
CDR3aa: CASSLTTEAFF
CDR3nt: TGTGCCAGCAGTCTGACCACTGAAGCTTTCTTT

v_gene: TRBV12-5
d_gene: TRBD1
j_gene: TRBJ2-7
abundance: -
CDR3aa: CASGLRDRGLHEQYF
CDR3nt: TGTGCTAGTGGCCTCCGGGACAGGGGGTTACACGAGCAGTACTTC

v_gene: TRBV6-2/TRBV6-3
d_gene: -
j_gene: TRBJ2-7
abundance: few
CDR3aa: CASRDYEQYF
CDR3nt: TGTGCCAGCAGGGACTACGAGCAGTACTTC

v_gene: TRBV3-1
d_gene: TRBD2
j_gene: TRBJ2-7
abundance: many
CDR3aa: CASSQDWASGAYEQYF
CDR3nt: TGTGCCAGCAGCCAAGATTGGGCTAGCGGGGCCTACGAGCAGTACTTC

v_gene: TRBV30
d_gene: -
j_gene: TRBJ2-1
abundance: -
CDR3aa: CAWSVGTGYNEQFF
CDR3nt: TGTGCCTGGAGTGTGGGTACAGGGTACAATGAGCAGTTCTTC

v_gene: TRBV6-6
d_gene: TRBD1
j_gene: TRBJ1-2
abundance: -
CDR3aa: CASSPTGVGGYTF
CDR3nt: TGTGCCAGCAGTCCCACAGGGGTAGGAGGCTACACCTTC

v_gene: TRBV7-9
d_gene: -
j_gene: TRBJ2-7
abundance: -
CDR3aa: CASSYRDTDSYEQYF
CDR3nt: TGTGCCAGCAGCTACCGGGACACTGACTCCTACGAGCAGTACTTC

v_gene: TRBV2
d_gene: -
j_gene: TRBJ2-1
abundance: many
CDR3aa: CASSEDYNEQFF
CDR3nt: TGTGCCAGCAGCGAGGACTACAATGAGCAGTTCTTC

v_gene: TRBV5-5
d_gene: TRBD1
j_gene: TRBJ1-1
abundance: many
CDR3aa: CASSGTVLLGAEAFF
CDR3nt: TGTGCCAGCAGCGGGACAGTTCTCCTTGGGGCTGAAGCTTTCTTT

v_gene: TRBV4-3
d_gene: -
j_gene: TRBJ2-1
abundance: -
CDR3aa: CASSQDPRDLLNEQFF
CDR3nt: TGCGCCAGCAGCCAGGACCCCCGGGACCTCCTCAATGAGCAGTTCTTC

v_gene: TRBV6-1
d_gene: TRBD2
j_gene: TRBJ2-7
abundance: few
CDR3aa: CASSKRERSYEQYF
CDR3nt: TGTGCCAGCAGTAAGCGGGAGAGATCCTACGAGCAGTACTTC

v_gene: TRBV7-9
d_gene: TRBD1
j_gene: TRBJ2-7
abundance: -
CDR3aa: CASSVSETGSHEQYF
CDR3nt: TGTGCCAGCAGCGTCTCCGAGACAGGGTCCCACGAGCAGTACTTC

v_gene: TRBV5-4
d_gene: TRBD1
j_gene: TRBJ1-1
abundance: many
CDR3aa: CASRQTGGTEAFF
CDR3nt: TGTGCCAGCAGACAAACAGGGGGCACTGAAGCTTTCTTT

v_gene: TRBV12-3/TRBV12-4
d_gene: -
j_gene: TRBJ1-2
abundance: many
CDR3aa: CASSLATYGYTF
CDR3nt: TGTGCCAGCAGTTTAGCGACCTATGGCTACACCTTC

v_gene: TRBV24-1
d_gene: -
j_gene: TRBJ2-1
abundance: -
CDR3aa: CATSDLRSSYNEQFF
CDR3nt: TGTGCCACCAGTGACCTGAGGAGCTCCTACAATGAGCAGTTCTTC

v_gene: TRBV11-2
d_gene: -
j_gene: TRBJ2-2
abundance: few
CDR3aa: CASSLLWQNLGELFF
CDR3nt: TGTGCCAGCAGCTTATTATGGCAGAATCTAGGGGAGCTGTTTTTT

v_gene: TRBV7-7
d_gene: -
j_gene: TRBJ2-2
abundance: -
CDR3aa: CASSRKLSTGELFF
CDR3nt: TGTGCTAGCAGCCGGAAGCTTTCCACCGGGGAGCTGTTTTTT

v_gene: TRBV5-1
d_gene: TRBD1
j_gene: TRBJ2-6
abundance: few
CDR3aa: CASSLGTGLGANVLTF
CDR3nt: TGCGCCAGCAGCTTGGGGACAGGGCTTGGGGCCAACGTCCTGACTTTC

v_gene: TRBV12-3/TRBV12-4
d_gene: TRBD1
j_gene: TRBJ2-1
abundance: many
CDR3aa: CAITKTGFYNEQFF
CDR3nt: TGTGCCATCACGAAGACAGGGTTCTACAATGAGCAGTTCTTC

v_gene: TRBV20-1
d_gene: TRBD2
j_gene: TRBJ2-1
abundance: few
CDR3aa: CSQDSGRSYEQFF
CDR3nt: TGCAGCCAAGATAGCGGGAGGTCTTATGAGCAGTTCTTC

v_gene: TRBV7-7
d_gene: -
j_gene: TRBJ2-3
abundance: many
CDR3aa: CASSSDGDSADTQYF
CDR3nt: TGTGCTAGCAGCTCCGATGGGGACTCGGCCGATACGCAGTATTTT

v_gene: TRBV20-1
d_gene: -
j_gene: TRBJ2-7
abundance: few
CDR3aa: CSATGTELLYEQYF
CDR3nt: TGCAGTGCGACCGGGACCGAGCTCCTCTACGAGCAGTACTTC

v_gene: TRBV7-2
d_gene: -
j_gene: TRBJ2-6
abundance: -
CDR3aa: CASSFKKSSGANVLTF
CDR3nt: TGTGCCAGCAGCTTCAAAAAGAGCTCTGGGGCCAACGTCCTGACTTTC

v_gene: TRBV7-9
d_gene: -
j_gene: TRBJ2-3
abundance: -
CDR3aa: CASSLSWGAGTDTQYF
CDR3nt: TGTGCCAGCAGCTTATCTTGGGGGGCAGGAACAGATACGCAGTATTTT

v_gene: TRBV12-3/TRBV12-4
d_gene: -
j_gene: TRBJ2-1
abundance: many
CDR3aa: CASSYYTNNEQFF
CDR3nt: TGTGCCAGCAGTTATTATACAAACAATGAGCAGTTCTTC

v_gene: TRBV29-1
d_gene: -
j_gene: TRBJ2-7
abundance: -
CDR3aa: CSSKIGDEQYF
CDR3nt: TGCAGCTCCAAGATTGGCGACGAGCAGTACTTC

v_gene: TRBV29-1
d_gene: -
j_gene: TRBJ2-2
abundance: -
CDR3aa: CSVEVGDTGELFF
CDR3nt: TGCAGCGTTGAGGTGGGGGACACCGGGGAGCTGTTTTTT

v_gene: TRBV5-1
d_gene: -
j_gene: TRBJ2-7
abundance: -
CDR3aa: CASSFENYEQYF
CDR3nt: TGCGCCAGCAGCTTTGAGAACTACGAGCAGTACTTC

v_gene: TRBV29-1
d_gene: TRBD1
j_gene: TRBJ2-4
abundance: many
CDR3aa: CSVPGAGQGMENIQYF
CDR3nt: TGCAGCGTTCCTGGGGCGGGACAGGGAATGGAAAACATTCAGTACTTC

v_gene: TRBV28
d_gene: TRBD1
j_gene: TRBJ2-7
abundance: few
CDR3aa: CASSFPGTALSYEQYF
CDR3nt: TGTGCCAGCAGTTTTCCCGGGACAGCCCTCAGTTACGAGCAGTACTTC

v_gene: TRBV5-5
d_gene: -
j_gene: TRBJ2-7
abundance: few
CDR3aa: CASTTGVRAAQYF
CDR3nt: TGTGCCAGCACCACGGGTGTAAGGGCTGCGCAGTACTTC

v_gene: TRBV27
d_gene: -
j_gene: TRBJ2-3
abundance: few
CDR3aa: CASSFGVRLPQYF
CDR3nt: TGTGCCAGCAGTTTCGGCGTGCGTCTCCCGCAGTATTTT

v_gene: TRBV10-3
d_gene: TRBD2
j_gene: TRBJ2-7
abundance: few
CDR3aa: CAISSRREGGEQYF
CDR3nt: TGTGCCATCAGTTCCAGAAGGGAGGGTGGCGAGCAGTACTTC

v_gene: TRBV28
d_gene: -
j_gene: TRBJ1-5
abundance: -
CDR3aa: CASLEHSSNQPQHF
CDR3nt: TGTGCCAGCCTTGAACACTCAAGCAATCAGCCCCAGCATTTT

v_gene: TRBV5-1
d_gene: -
j_gene: TRBJ2-7
abundance: -
CDR3aa: CASSTRLEGEQYF
CDR3nt: TGCGCCAGCAGCACGCGACTAGAAGGCGAGCAGTACTTC

v_gene: TRBV12-5
d_gene: -
j_gene: TRBJ2-3
abundance: -
CDR3aa: CASGLVGADTQYF
CDR3nt: TGTGCTAGTGGTTTGGTTGGGGCGGATACGCAGTATTTT

v_gene: TRBV19
d_gene: -
j_gene: TRBJ1-1
abundance: -
CDR3aa: CASSHQGNTEAFF
CDR3nt: TGTGCCAGTAGTCACCAGGGGAACACTGAAGCTTTCTTT

v_gene: TRBV20-1
d_gene: TRBD1
j_gene: TRBJ2-7
abundance: few
CDR3aa: CSAVTGGGYEQYF
CDR3nt: TGCAGTGCTGTCACAGGGGGCGGATACGAGCAGTACTTC

v_gene: TRBV4-2
d_gene: -
j_gene: TRBJ2-1
abundance: -
CDR3aa: CASSQDWPGVNNEQFF
CDR3nt: TGTGCCAGCAGCCAAGATTGGCCAGGGGTTAACAATGAGCAGTTCTTC

v_gene: TRBV29-1
d_gene: TRBD1
j_gene: TRBJ2-5
abundance: -
CDR3aa: CSVDYRGDKPQETQYF
CDR3nt: TGCAGCGTTGACTACAGGGGGGACAAACCTCAAGAGACCCAGTACTTC

v_gene: TRBV5-1
d_gene: -
j_gene: TRBJ2-3
abundance: few
CDR3aa: CASSLGSGTDVTDTQYF
CDR3nt: TGCGCCAGCAGCTTGGGCTCCGGGACGGACGTCACAGATACGCAGTATTTT

v_gene: TRBV12-3/TRBV12-4
d_gene: TRBD1
j_gene: TRBJ2-2
abundance: many
CDR3aa: CASSSNRGNTGELFF
CDR3nt: TGTGCCAGCAGTTCGAACAGGGGAAACACCGGGGAGCTGTTTTTT

v_gene: TRBV28
d_gene: TRBD1
j_gene: TRBJ1-1
abundance: few
CDR3aa: CASSPQQGRGTEAFF
CDR3nt: TGTGCCAGCAGTCCTCAACAGGGGCGGGGTACTGAAGCTTTCTTT